The rows below give T cell receptor beta chains drawn from one sample of a study of cytomegalovirus exposure and HLA in healthy donors. TCRdb keeps only in-frame clones here, not all; method: immunoSEQ multiplex PCR. The sample contains 150,000 to 200,000 clones, around 74% of which appear only once. The sample consisted of PBMCs. The receptors derive from a girl aged 5 to 17 in good health and CMV-seropositive. Both conserved end residues are part of each CDR3. The D gene is left open where the match is weak. The listing skips clone size in some rows; elsewhere it reads once, few, many or a size class.

j_call clone_size v_call d_call cdr3_nt cdr3_aa
TRBJ2-1 . TRBV7-2 TRBD2 TGTGCCAGCAGCCCACTAGCGGGGGGGTCACAAACTGAGCAGTTCTTC CASSPLAGGSQTEQFF
TRBJ1-3 . TRBV9 . TGTGCCAGCAGCGCCCAGGGCTATGCTGGAAACACCATATATTTT CASSAQGYAGNTIYF
TRBJ1-1 . TRBV10-3 . TGTGCCATCCGGGGACAGAACACTGAAGCTTTCTTT CAIRGQNTEAFF
TRBJ2-7 few TRBV11-3 . TGTGCCAGCAGCTTATTTCAGGGCTACGAGCAGTACTTC CASSLFQGYEQYF
TRBJ2-2 . TRBV7-9 TRBD1 TGTGCCAGCAGAATATGGACAGGGGACACCGGGGAGCTGTTTTTT CASRIWTGDTGELFF
TRBJ2-1 . TRBV11-2 TRBD2 TGTGCCAGCAGCGTCCGACTAGCGGGGGGGACGATGAGAAGCAATGAGCAGTTCTTC CASSVRLAGGTMRSNEQFF
TRBJ1-4 . TRBV4-3 TRBD1 TGCGCCAGCAGCCAGGACAGGGGGAATGGAAAACTGTTTTTT CASSQDRGNGKLFF
TRBJ2-5 . TRBV30 TRBD1 TGTGCCTGGAGTGTACAGGGGCAAGAGACCCAGTACTTC CAWSVQGQETQYF
TRBJ1-2 . TRBV10-2 . TGCGCCAGCAGTGGTCCGGGGAAGGGTGGCTACACCTTC CASSGPGKGGYTF
TRBJ2-5 . TRBV6-1 . TGTGCCAGCAGTGAATTCTTGGAGGGGGCGAGGCAAGAGACCCAGTACTTC CASSEFLEGARQETQYF
TRBJ1-6 . TRBV27 TRBD1 TGTGCCAGCAGCGGACAGGGTGGAGGGTCACCCCTCCACTTT CASSGQGGGSPLHF
TRBJ2-3 . TRBV11-2 . TGTGCCACCGTGGATGCGGGGGCCAGCACAGATACGCAGTATTTT CATVDAGASTDTQYF
TRBJ2-3 . TRBV6-6 TRBD2 TGTGCCAGCAGCCAGCGGGGGGGCACAGATACGCAGTATTTT CASSQRGGTDTQYF
TRBJ2-7 . TRBV4-3 . TGCGCCAGCAGCCAAGAAAAGCAGGGTTTGTTGTCCTACGAGCAGTACTTC CASSQEKQGLLSYEQYF
TRBJ2-3 . TRBV28 TRBD2 TGTGCCAGCAGGGTAGCGGGGGCCGACACAGATACGCAGTATTTT CASRVAGADTDTQYF
TRBJ2-2 few TRBV21-1 . TGTGCCAGCAGCAAAGGCTATTCCACAGGAGCGAACACCGGGGAGCTGTTTTTT CASSKGYSTGANTGELFF
TRBJ2-7 . TRBV6-5 . TGTGCCAGCTCTTCCCCCGGGACTGACTACGAGCAGTACTTC CASSSPGTDYEQYF
TRBJ2-7 few TRBV5-6 TRBD1 TGTGCCAGCAGCTCGATCCGGACAGGGGGCGTCTACGAGCAGTACTTC CASSSIRTGGVYEQYF
TRBJ2-3 . TRBV7-6 . TGTGCCAGCAGCCCGATGGGGCGGCCGGACACAGATACGCAGTATTTT CASSPMGRPDTDTQYF
TRBJ2-1 . TRBV11-3 TRBD2 TGTGCCAGCAGTCATAGCGGGGGGGCCTTTGAGCAGTTCTTC CASSHSGGAFEQFF
TRBJ2-7 . TRBV19 . TGTGCCAGTAGTCTGTTGGGGAGTTCCTACGAGCAGTACTTC CASSLLGSSYEQYF
TRBJ2-7 . TRBV29-1 TRBD1 TGCAGCGTCGGACAGGGGGCAGGCGAGCAGTACTTC CSVGQGAGEQYF
TRBJ1-6 . TRBV7-2 . TGTGCCAGCAGCTCCAGGACGACAGGAAAGAATTCACCCCTCCACTTT CASSSRTTGKNSPLHF
TRBJ2-1 many TRBV6-4 TRBD1 TGTGCCAGCAGTGACGGGACAGGGGGCAATGAGCAGTTCTTC CASSDGTGGNEQFF
TRBJ1-2 . TRBV19 . TGTGCCAGTAGTGGAGGACGGGGTTATGGCTACACCTTC CASSGGRGYGYTF
TRBJ2-3 . TRBV6-4 TRBD2 TGTGCCAGCAGTAAGCGGGGGGCCACAGATACGCAGTATTTT CASSKRGATDTQYF
TRBJ1-3 . TRBV10-1 . TGCGCCAGCAGCAGTGGTGGAAACACCATATATTTT CASSSGGNTIYF
TRBJ2-2 . TRBV29-1 TRBD2 TGCAGCGTTGTATTAGCGGGGGGGCCACGGGACGGGGAGCTGTTTTTT CSVVLAGGPRDGELFF
TRBJ1-2 . TRBV6-5 . TGTGCCAGCAGGAACGAGGGCTATGGCTACACCTTC CASRNEGYGYTF
TRBJ2-1 once TRBV6-5 . TGTGCCAGCAGTTACCTAGCATCACTCTCCTACAATGAGCAGTTCTTC CASSYLASLSYNEQFF
TRBJ1-1 . TRBV7-2 TRBD1 TGTGCCAGCAGGGAGGGACAGGGGTTCGCAGCTTTCTTT CASREGQGFAAFF
TRBJ2-3 . TRBV4-2 TRBD2 TGTGCCAGCAGCCAGCCTACTAGCGGGGGCGGCACAGATACGCAGTATTTT CASSQPTSGGGTDTQYF
TRBJ1-4 . TRBV11-3 . TGTGCCAGCAGCTTTGGAGGGTCGGCCAACGCTAATGAAAAACTGTTTTTT CASSFGGSANANEKLFF
TRBJ1-3 once TRBV30 . TGTGCCTGGAGTGTAATCTATCGCGGGCTAGACACCATATATTTT CAWSVIYRGLDTIYF
TRBJ2-3 . TRBV30 . TGTGCCTCTTCACTCGGAGATACGCAGTATTTT CASSLGDTQYF